This T cell receptor (beta chain) originates from a study of T cell responses to AZD1222 COVID-19 vaccine. In the case of this clone: Its cognate antigen is unknown.

The V end lost 0 bases, the J end lost 14 bases, and 11 bases lay between the germline ends. CDR1 MNHEY and CDR2 SMNVEV come from the germline V gene (reference sequence). The CDR3 runs to 13 residues. Study results and caveats: Donors were largely white British and mainly female; clonal diversity was possibly underestimated.

Profiling relied on immunoSEQ multiplex PCR, and the TCRdb table lists in-frame clones only, not all of them. In the table there are 150,000 to 200,000 clones, around nine tenths of which are singletons. This sequence was found in an adult who received the MenACWY meningococcal vaccine as a control. The chain combines TRBV27 with TRBJ1-6; D is unclear. The material was peripheral blood, obtained 28 days after the second dose of the MenACWY control vaccine. The CDR3 is CASSLSRVGALHF. CDR3 nucleotides: TGTGCCAGCAGTTTATCACGGGTGGGTGCCCTCCACTTT.